A selection of T cell receptor beta chains follows, all from one sample in a study of identical twins. TCRdb redid the calling of the 5' RACE reads with MiXCR, one entry per CDR3 protein. The data contain fewer than 650,000 distinct CDR3 sequences, roughly 7.1% of them seen just once; the ten biggest clones take up approximately 1.5%. This same sample was also part of a study on yellow fever vaccine responses in identical twins.

The sequenced sample consisted of PBMCs. The receptor source for this set is a woman between 18 and 29 years old in good health. Both conserved end residues are part of each CDR3. Each record gives: V gene, D gene, CDR3 protein. D genes are given only for firm matches.

V gene: TRBV6-5; D gene: TRBD2; CDR3 protein: CASSYRGGGALNTDTQYF
V gene: TRBV7-9; D gene: TRBD2; CDR3 protein: CASSSTSGAGNIQYF
V gene: TRBV12-3/TRBV12-4; D gene: -; CDR3 protein: CASSSYPDMNTEAFF
V gene: TRBV29-1; D gene: TRBD1; CDR3 protein: CSVEGGDRLLYNEQFF
V gene: TRBV7-9; D gene: TRBD1; CDR3 protein: CASPQGAPGANVLTF
V gene: TRBV28; D gene: TRBD1; CDR3 protein: CASSTPGDRLLAKNIQYF
V gene: TRBV7-6; D gene: -; CDR3 protein: CASSPVGASGYTF
V gene: TRBV19; D gene: -; CDR3 protein: CASSIDMVAGELFF
V gene: TRBV6-1; D gene: -; CDR3 protein: CASTHDPKAVLSGNTIYF
V gene: TRBV4-1; D gene: TRBD1; CDR3 protein: CASSSGQGDYGYTF
V gene: TRBV20-1; D gene: TRBD1; CDR3 protein: CSARGTGQGPDTQYF
V gene: TRBV3-1; D gene: -; CDR3 protein: CASSRRQEETQYF
V gene: TRBV21-1; D gene: -; CDR3 protein: CASQVQSREGRDTEAFF
V gene: TRBV10-3; D gene: TRBD2; CDR3 protein: CAISVGLAGGNEQFF
V gene: TRBV11-2; D gene: -; CDR3 protein: CASSLQGTTEAFF
V gene: TRBV7-9; D gene: -; CDR3 protein: CASSLSPGNTEAFF
V gene: TRBV7-3; D gene: -; CDR3 protein: CASSPQARDEQYF
V gene: TRBV12-3/TRBV12-4; D gene: TRBD2; CDR3 protein: CASSFSGRPTDTQYF
V gene: TRBV10-2; D gene: TRBD1; CDR3 protein: CASRGGQGSSYEQYF
V gene: TRBV29-1; D gene: TRBD1; CDR3 protein: CSVQAGQGVGEQYF
V gene: TRBV20-1; D gene: TRBD2; CDR3 protein: CSATDKTSGSLRGQFF
V gene: TRBV12-3/TRBV12-4; D gene: TRBD2; CDR3 protein: CASSATSGGFDEQFF
V gene: TRBV11-2; D gene: TRBD2; CDR3 protein: CASSPGPGPAGPRNEQFF
V gene: TRBV7-2; D gene: TRBD2; CDR3 protein: CASSSAGASFHTQYF
V gene: TRBV4-1; D gene: TRBD2; CDR3 protein: CASSPSGGWQETQYF
V gene: TRBV28; D gene: -; CDR3 protein: CASSTRHISGNTIYF
V gene: TRBV7-2; D gene: -; CDR3 protein: CASSPPGNYYNEQFF
V gene: TRBV27; D gene: -; CDR3 protein: CASSIGQGVGQPQHF
V gene: TRBV2; D gene: TRBD2; CDR3 protein: CASGGGLAGDSSYEQYF
V gene: TRBV27; D gene: -; CDR3 protein: CASSSIGTEAFF
V gene: TRBV20-1; D gene: -; CDR3 protein: CSAEGAPPYNEQFF
V gene: TRBV12-3/TRBV12-4; D gene: -; CDR3 protein: CASSSRQSGELFF
V gene: TRBV7-2; D gene: TRBD2; CDR3 protein: CASSLGAGAPYEQYF
V gene: TRBV19; D gene: -; CDR3 protein: CASTHVTSSGANVLTF
V gene: TRBV24-1; D gene: -; CDR3 protein: CATSDGYNEQFF
V gene: TRBV14; D gene: TRBD1; CDR3 protein: CASSQGIQGAGHEQYF
V gene: TRBV5-1; D gene: -; CDR3 protein: CASSLGPSSTGGYTF
V gene: TRBV10-3; D gene: TRBD2; CDR3 protein: CASSQLAGVSDTQYF
V gene: TRBV5-1; D gene: TRBD1; CDR3 protein: CASSIATGMNTEAFF
V gene: TRBV11-1; D gene: -; CDR3 protein: CASSPTGLGGPSSYEQYF
V gene: TRBV5-1; D gene: TRBD2; CDR3 protein: CASSQLGLAAYNEQFF
V gene: TRBV4-1; D gene: -; CDR3 protein: CASSPRERGQETQYF
V gene: TRBV7-8; D gene: TRBD1; CDR3 protein: CASSLRERGQEYYEQYF